The following is a T cell receptor beta chain sequence with its context. Its antigen remains undetermined. Base qualities are not provided; no much larger clone lies one nucleotide away. These data belong to a study of early T cells in non-severe SARS-CoV-2 infection (dated by TCRdb to the early 2020s). Background on the whole study: TCR sequencing used bulk RNA from unsorted whole blood, so alpha and beta chains could not be paired. Beyond this particular receptor, the publication reports: VDJdb matching was skewed toward anti-spike CD8 responses, so virus-specific expansions were likely underestimated and private and CD4 specificities were missed.

Receptors were amplified or captured by 5' RACE. Sequencing instrument: NextSeq 500. To correct for sequencing error and PCR bias, the TCR library protocol tagged individual cDNA molecules with unique molecular identifiers. Both TCR alpha and beta chains were sequenced, and tight co-correlation was observed between alpha and beta sequence abundances in each sample. Processing in the source paper ran as follows. Decombinator V4 was used to annotate TCR sequences for V gene, J gene and CDR3. Expanded TCRs were defined as changing significantly between any two time points under a Poisson model with p below 0.0001. TCR abundances were normalised to the total number of TCRs sequenced per sample and were expressed as counts per million. MAIT TCRs were defined by TRAV1-2 paired with TRAJ12, TRAJ20 or TRAJ33, and iNKT TCRs by TRAV10 paired with TRAJ18. VDJdb, accessed 1 November 2021, was searched for CMV, EBV and SARS-CoV-2 annotated TCRs, excluding TCRs annotated for multiple antigens. TCRdb reworked the public reads: Q25 trimming with fastp, MiXCR clone assembly, productive beta chains retained. Merged by CDR3 protein, the rows form single entries marked with the most common genes and DNA. TCRdb, not the authors, supplied the V and J calls. A total of tens of thousands of distinct CDR3 sequences appear in this sample, around 20% of them only once. The top ten clones comprise roughly 9% of the sample.

This was a case-control study nested in a cohort of healthcare workers in London, UK, who had nasopharyngeal swab PCR tests and blood samples taken every week. Healthcare workers were recruited during the week of the UK lockdown, between 23 and 31 March 2020, and followed weekly for up to about 15 weeks. CDR1 is given as SGHDN and CDR2 as FVKESK, both from the germline V gene. The CDR3 runs 12 residues from the cysteine to the phenylalanine. Of all the DNA, just the CDR3 is kept, 36 bases in frame from base 1. The V and J ends are trimmed by 0 bases and 8 bases, leaving 6 bases between them. This receptor chain uses TRBV14 and TRBJ2-3; too little of a D gene remains to name it. The clonotype comes from an adult who was a healthcare worker with PCR-confirmed SARS-CoV-2 infection or an uninfected control (not recorded which). The sequencing used whole blood, collected at baseline. The CDR3 region has the sequence CASSQEGRTQYF. In nucleotides, the sequence is TGTGCCAGCAGCCAAGAAGGCCGTACGCAGTATTTT.